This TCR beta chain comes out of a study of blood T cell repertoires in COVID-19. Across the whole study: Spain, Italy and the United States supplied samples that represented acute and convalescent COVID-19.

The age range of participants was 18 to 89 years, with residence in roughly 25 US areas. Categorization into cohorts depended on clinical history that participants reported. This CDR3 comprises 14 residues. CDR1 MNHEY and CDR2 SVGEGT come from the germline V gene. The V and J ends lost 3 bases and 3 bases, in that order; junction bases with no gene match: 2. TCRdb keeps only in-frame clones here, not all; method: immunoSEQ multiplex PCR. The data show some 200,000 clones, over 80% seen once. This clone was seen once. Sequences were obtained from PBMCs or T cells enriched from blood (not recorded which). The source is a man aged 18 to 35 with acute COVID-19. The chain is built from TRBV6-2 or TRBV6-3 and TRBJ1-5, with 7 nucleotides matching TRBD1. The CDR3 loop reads CASSYGTANQPQHF. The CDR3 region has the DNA TGTGCCAGCAGTTATGGGACAGCCAATCAGCCCCAGCATTTT.